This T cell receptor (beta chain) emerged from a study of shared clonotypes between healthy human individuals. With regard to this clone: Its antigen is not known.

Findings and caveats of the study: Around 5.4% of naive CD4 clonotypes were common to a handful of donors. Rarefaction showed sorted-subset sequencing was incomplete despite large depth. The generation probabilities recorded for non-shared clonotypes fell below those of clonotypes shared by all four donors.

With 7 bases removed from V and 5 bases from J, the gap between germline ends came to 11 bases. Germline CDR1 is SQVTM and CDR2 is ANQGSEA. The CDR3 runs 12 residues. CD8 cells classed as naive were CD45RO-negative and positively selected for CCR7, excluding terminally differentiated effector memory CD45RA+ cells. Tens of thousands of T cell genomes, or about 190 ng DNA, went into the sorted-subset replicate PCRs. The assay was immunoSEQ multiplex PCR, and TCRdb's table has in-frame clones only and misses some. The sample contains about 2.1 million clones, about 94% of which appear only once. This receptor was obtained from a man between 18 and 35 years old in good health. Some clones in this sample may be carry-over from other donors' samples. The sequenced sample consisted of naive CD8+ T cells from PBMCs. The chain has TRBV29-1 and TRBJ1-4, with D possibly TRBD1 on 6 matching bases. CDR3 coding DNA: TGCAGCGCCGGACAGCTCAATGAAAAACTGTTTTTT. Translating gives CSAGQLNEKLFF.